This T cell receptor beta chain was captured in a study of early T cells in non-severe SARS-CoV-2 infection. Study-level background: The sequenced material was bulk RNA from unsorted whole blood, and its chains were unpaired.

Individual cDNA molecules received unique molecular identifiers. TCRdb re-analysed the 5' RACE reads in MiXCR, keeping a single row per CDR3 protein. Altogether 90,000 or so distinct CDR3 sequences are present, more than 13% being singletons, with the ten largest covering around 5.4%. A note on this clonotype: Its antigen is unknown.

Trimming shortened V by 6 bases and J by 0 bases, and 11 bases separated the two germline ends. The CDR3 is 14 amino acids. Study results and caveats: Private and CD4 specificities were missed by VDJdb matching, which favored anti-spike CD8 responses.

V is TRBV12-3 or TRBV12-4 and J is TRBJ1-1; no clear D gene. The sample was whole blood. The clonotype was recovered from an adult who was a healthcare worker with PCR-confirmed SARS-CoV-2 infection or an uninfected control (not recorded which). CDR3 DNA: TGTGCCAGCAGGTCCCGACCCATGAACACTGAAGCTTTCTTT. It translates to CASRSRPMNTEAFF.